These T cell receptor beta chains were read from a single sample in a study of OX40 agonist ivuxolimab in advanced cancers. Libraries were prepared by immunoSEQ multiplex PCR; TCRdb keeps only in-frame clonotypes and omits some of them. Here the sample spans 95,000 to 120,000 clones, 85% to 95% being singletons. This sample comprised CD4+ or CD8+ T cells sorted from blood, obtained in a trial of the OX40 agonist ivuxolimab. These TCRs come from an adult with an advanced solid tumor such as melanoma, head and neck, liver or kidney cancer. Both conserved end residues are part of each CDR3. The order of the fields is D gene, J gene, clone size, V gene, CDR3 DNA, CDR3 protein. D genes are given only for firm matches. Some rows have no size entry. The others give once, few or many, or a class for an expanded clone.

d_call: -
j_call: TRBJ2-5
clone_size: -
v_call: TRBV6-6
cdr3_nt: TGTGCCAGCAGTAGAGGGACAAACCAAGAGACCCAGTACTTC
cdr3_aa: CASSRGTNQETQYF

d_call: -
j_call: TRBJ1-1
clone_size: -
v_call: TRBV10-1
cdr3_nt: TGCGCCAGCAGTGGGACGCGGGGCTTAGCTTTCTTT
cdr3_aa: CASSGTRGLAFF

d_call: -
j_call: TRBJ1-1
clone_size: -
v_call: TRBV10-3
cdr3_nt: TGTGCCATCAGTGAGTCGATATTCACTGAAGCTTTCTTT
cdr3_aa: CAISESIFTEAFF

d_call: -
j_call: TRBJ1-1
clone_size: -
v_call: TRBV7-3
cdr3_nt: TGTGCCAGCAGCTACCGGGGGGACGGTGAAGCTTTCTTT
cdr3_aa: CASSYRGDGEAFF

d_call: -
j_call: TRBJ2-4
clone_size: -
v_call: TRBV29-1
cdr3_nt: TGCAGCGTTGAAAAAGGTTTTGCCAAAAACATTCAGTACTTC
cdr3_aa: CSVEKGFAKNIQYF

d_call: -
j_call: TRBJ2-7
clone_size: -
v_call: TRBV11-3
cdr3_nt: TGTGCCAGCAGCTTAGGTTCGGGAACCGAGCAGTACTTC
cdr3_aa: CASSLGSGTEQYF

d_call: -
j_call: TRBJ1-1
clone_size: once
v_call: TRBV30
cdr3_nt: TGTGCCTGGAGTGCCGAGGAAACAGGGACCACTGAAGCTTTCTTT
cdr3_aa: CAWSAEETGTTEAFF

d_call: -
j_call: TRBJ1-3
clone_size: -
v_call: TRBV4-2
cdr3_nt: TGTGCCAGCAGCCCCCGGGAGGGTTCTGGAAACACCATATATTTT
cdr3_aa: CASSPREGSGNTIYF

d_call: -
j_call: TRBJ2-3
clone_size: -
v_call: TRBV30
cdr3_nt: TGTGCCTGGAGTTTTTGGGGGGGCCCGGCAGATACGCAGTATTTT
cdr3_aa: CAWSFWGGPADTQYF

d_call: -
j_call: TRBJ1-1
clone_size: -
v_call: TRBV19
cdr3_nt: TGTGCCAGTAGTAGACAGCAGGGGTCTGAAGCTTTCTTT
cdr3_aa: CASSRQQGSEAFF

d_call: -
j_call: TRBJ2-2
clone_size: -
v_call: TRBV5-6
cdr3_nt: TGTGCCAGCAGCTTGGAGCGGGAGCTGTTTTTT
cdr3_aa: CASSLERELFF

d_call: -
j_call: TRBJ2-7
clone_size: -
v_call: TRBV7-8
cdr3_nt: TGTGCCAGCAGATTGGGGGGCGCCTACGAGCAGTACTTC
cdr3_aa: CASRLGGAYEQYF

d_call: -
j_call: TRBJ2-4
clone_size: -
v_call: TRBV21-1
cdr3_nt: TGTGCCAGCACTAAAAGGGGCCCTCATCCTTCCTCAGCGGGTAAAAACATTCAGTACTTC
cdr3_aa: CASTKRGPHPSSAGKNIQYF

d_call: TRBD2
j_call: TRBJ2-3
clone_size: -
v_call: TRBV6-1
cdr3_nt: TGTGCCACTACTAGCGGGAACACAGATACGCAGTATTTT
cdr3_aa: CATTSGNTDTQYF